These 17 T cell receptor beta chains were all obtained from the same sample, sequenced in a study of blood T cell repertoires in COVID-19. Generated by immunoSEQ multiplex PCR, the TCRdb table keeps only in-frame clones and is missing some. The data show approximately 190,000 clones, under 85% seen once. Sequencing input: peripheral blood. The receptor set was obtained from a woman between 40 and 55 years old with acute or convalescent COVID-19.

This clone was seen a single time. This sequence joins TRBV18 and TRBJ1-2; no clear D gene. The CDR3 totals 13 residues. Germline CDR1 is KGHSH and CDR2 is LQKENI. Trimming removed 3 bases from V and 4 bases from J, with 9 bases in between. The CDR3 region has the DNA TGTGCCAGCTCACCTTGGGCAGCCTATGGCTACACCTTC. It codes for CASSPWAAYGYTF.

The rearrangement uses TRBV5-8 and TRBJ2-2, with 8 bases aligning to TRBD1. This CDR3 spans 16 amino acids. Losses at the gene ends were 3 bases for V and 1 base for J; bases not matched to a gene: 5. Germline CDR1 reads SGHTS; CDR2 reads YDEGEE. This CDR3 reads CASSSTGTGNTGELFF. The DNA of the CDR3 is TGTGCCAGCAGCTCTACCGGGACAGGGAACACCGGGGAGCTGTTTTTT.

This chain links TRBV7-9 with TRBJ1-3; D is possibly TRBD1 (6 bases). Trimming left V 5 bases short and J 0 bases short, with 17 bases between. The length of the CDR3 is 17 residues. Germline CDR1 is SEHNR and CDR2 is FQNEAQ (reference sequence). CDR3 sequence reads: CASSLVQGPLSGNTIYF. The CDR3 DNA reads TGTGCCAGCAGCCTGGTACAGGGACCCCTCTCTGGAAACACCATATATTTT.

The chain combines TRBV7-6 with TRBJ1-4; 7 bases are a match to TRBD1. Germline loops: CDR1 SGHVS, CDR2 FNYEAQ. The J segment lost 2 bases and the V segment lost 6 bases, leaving 9 bases of the junction unmatched. This CDR3 has 16 residues. The CDR3 nucleotides read TGTGCCAGCAGGGAGACAGGGTGGGGGACTAATGAAAAACTGTTTTTT. Translated, it gives CASRETGWGTNEKLFF.

This clone was seen a few times. J is TRBJ1-2 and V is TRBV7-3; 8 nucleotides agree with TRBD1. V lost 5 bases and J lost 6; bases outside the gene matches: 5. CDR1 and CDR2 from the germline V gene are SGHTA and FQGTGA. There are 13 residues in the CDR3. The CDR3 sequence is CASSTTGEDGYTF. CDR3 nucleotide sequence: TGTGCCAGCAGCACGACAGGGGAGGATGGCTACACCTTC.

The chain carries TRBV29-1 and TRBJ1-1; TRBD1 might be the D (5 bases). Looked up from germline, CDR1 is SQVTM and CDR2 is ANQGSEA. The CDR3 covers 16 residues. The germline V and J ends were trimmed by 2 bases and 0 bases, with 16 bases remaining between them. The CDR3 region has the DNA TGCAGCGTTGAATCTTGGGGCCCCGACATGAACACTGAAGCTTTCTTT. Translated, it gives CSVESWGPDMNTEAFF.

CDR3 region: CASSSQSPGLTTLTGDTQYF. CDR3 bases: TGTGCCAGCAGTTCCCAATCCCCGGGACTGACAACCCTTACGGGAGATACGCAGTATTTT. The chain uses TRBV6-2 or TRBV6-3 and TRBJ2-3, with D possibly matching TRBD2 (6 bases). The CDR3 is 20 residues long. With 4 bases removed from V and 5 bases from J, the gap between germline ends came to 31 bases. Germline-derived CDR1 and CDR2 are MNHEY and SVGEGT.

The rearrangement uses TRBV5-1 and TRBJ2-2, with 11 bases fitting TRBD2. In germline, CDR1 is SGHRS, CDR2 YFSETQ. With V trimmed by 3 bases and J by 7 bases, 11 bases remained unmatched. The CDR3 covers 17 residues. CDR3 protein: CASSYTSGGARGGELFF. CDR3 coding DNA: TGCGCCAGCAGCTATACTAGCGGGGGAGCTCGAGGCGGGGAGCTGTTTTTT.

The chain recombines TRBV27 with TRBJ2-7, with 7 bases lining up with TRBD1. The CDR3 has 14 residues. Trimming cost V 5 bases and J 3 bases; bases outside gene matches: 7. The germline CDR1 and CDR2 sequences are MNHEY and SMNVEV (reference sequence). The CDR3 loop reads CASSRQGVGYEQYF. In DNA form, the CDR3 reads TGTGCCAGCAGTCGACAGGGAGTTGGCTACGAGCAGTACTTC.

V gene TRBV28 combines with J gene TRBJ1-1; D perhaps matches TRBD1 (6 bases). The CDR3 contains 15 residues. Germline CDR1 is MDHEN and CDR2 is SYDVKM. Trimming pared 4 bases from V and 6 bases from J, leaving 18 bases between. CDR3 in DNA: TGTGCCAGCAGTTCTCCCCAGGTTGGGACACCTGAAGCTTTCTTT. It yields the protein CASSSPQVGTPEAFF.

The chain is built from TRBV2 and TRBJ1-5; D not resolved. The germline gives CDR1 SNHLY, CDR2 FYNNEI. This CDR3 contains 15 residues. V shed 0 bases and J shed 6 bases, with 12 bases lying between them. CDR3 loop: CASSEAGRVLQPQHF. The CDR3 region has the DNA TGTGCCAGCAGTGAAGCCGGTCGGGTACTTCAGCCCCAGCATTTT.

The chain couples TRBV7-9 to TRBJ2-7; D remains unclear. V lost 5 bases and J 3 bases, leaving 20 bases between the germline ends. The V gene's germline CDR1 is SEHNR and CDR2 FQNEAQ (reference sequence). This CDR3 has 16 amino acids. The CDR3 region has the DNA TGTGCCAGCAGCCCGCGTCGCCCACGGAGCCGCTACGAGCAGTACTTC. Its protein product is CASSPRRPRSRYEQYF.

The rearrangement joins TRBV5-1 to TRBJ2-2; no clear D. From germline, CDR1 is SGHRS and CDR2 YFSETQ. The CDR3 runs to 12 residues. Trimming removed 4 bases from V and 1 base from J, with 2 bases in between. The CDR3 DNA reads TGCGCCAGCAGCCTGAACACCGGGGAGCTGTTTTTT. Protein sequence: CASSLNTGELFF.

The chain uses TRBV29-1 and TRBJ2-1; the D gene is possibly TRBD2 (6 bases). The CDR3 covers 13 residues. Germline CDR1 SQVTM, CDR2 ANQGSEA. The CDR3 region has the DNA TGCAGTGTCCGCGGGGCCGGCGCCAATGAGCAGTTCTTC. Its protein is CSVRGAGANEQFF.

This chain uses TRBV27 with TRBJ1-2; maybe TRBD1 (6 bases). The CDR3 covers 13 residues. Germline CDR1 reads MNHEY; CDR2 reads SMNVEV (reference sequence). The V end was cut by 2 bases, the J end by 5 bases, with 9 bases between. Here the CDR3 DNA reads TGTGCCAGCAGTTTACGTCAGGGGTATGGCTACACCTTC. It yields the protein CASSLRQGYGYTF.

In this sample, this clone turned up once. The same CDR3 arises from other DNA sequences in this sample as well. The chain joins TRBV2 to TRBJ2-6, with D maybe TRBD2 (6 bases). V was cut by 4 bases and J by 4 bases, with 8 bases left in between. Per germline, CDR1 SNHLY and CDR2 FYNNEI. The CDR3 length is 14 residues. This CDR3 reads CASSGDSGANVLTF. The CDR3 DNA is TGTGCCAGCAGTGGGGACTCCGGGGCCAACGTCCTGACTTTC.

The chain couples TRBV19 to TRBJ2-1; TRBD2 might be the D (5 bases). This CDR3 region has 15 residues. Trimming shortened V by 3 bases and J by 4 bases, and 13 bases separated the two germline ends. The germline gives CDR1 LNHDA, CDR2 SQIVND (reference sequence). CDR3 DNA: TGTGCCAGTAGTATGGGAGCGAGGAGTTACAATGAGCAGTTCTTC. Its translation is CASSMGARSYNEQFF.